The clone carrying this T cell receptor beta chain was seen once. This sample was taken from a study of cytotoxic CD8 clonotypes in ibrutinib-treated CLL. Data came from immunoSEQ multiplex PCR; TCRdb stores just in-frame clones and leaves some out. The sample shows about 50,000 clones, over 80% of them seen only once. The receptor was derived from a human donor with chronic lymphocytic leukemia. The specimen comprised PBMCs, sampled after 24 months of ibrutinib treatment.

The CDR3 is CASSPTSPTAYEQYF. In DNA form, the CDR3 reads TGTGCCAGCAGCCCAACGTCCCCAACCGCCTACGAGCAGTACTTC. The J gene is TRBJ2-7, the V gene TRBV5-6; D uncertain. CDR1 SGHDT and CDR2 YYEEEE come from the germline V gene. The V end was cut by 4 bases, the J end by 2 bases, with 16 bases between. The CDR3 spans 15 residues.